Shown below are 14 T cell receptor beta chains from a single sample sequenced in a study of cytomegalovirus exposure and HLA in healthy donors. Assay used: immunoSEQ multiplex PCR; TCRdb lists only in-frame clones, some missing. The table has about 250,000 clones, about 90% seen once. Sequenced: PBMCs. The receptor set was obtained from a man aged 18-30 years in good health and CMV-seropositive.

The gene calls are TRBV7-6 and TRBJ2-7, with 9 bases matching TRBD2. The CDR3 spans 18 residues. The V and J ends lost 1 base and 4 bases, in that order; junction bases with no gene match: 14. CDR1 is SGHVS and CDR2 is FNYEAQ in the germline V gene. CDR3 nucleotide sequence: TGTGCCAGCAGCTTAGGGAGAGGGGGCGGGACTAGCATTTACGAGCAGTACTTC. Protein: CASSLGRGGGTSIYEQYF. Drawing the rest from reference TRBV7-6 and TRBJ2-7, the complete variable domain is GAGVSQSPRYKVTKRGQDVALRCDPISGHVSLYWYRQALGQGPEFLTYFNYEAQQDKSGLPNDRFSAERPEGSISTLTIQRTEQRDSAMYRCASSLGRGGGTSIYEQYFGPGTRLTVT.

Points on this clone: The same CDR3 is also encoded by other DNA sequences in this sample. V gene TRBV6-5 combines with J gene TRBJ1-1; D is perhaps TRBD1 (5 bases). The germline V gene has CDR1 MNHEY and CDR2 SVGAGI. This CDR3 comprises 13 residues. With 6 bases removed from V and 4 bases from J, the gap between germline ends came to 12 bases. This CDR3 reads CASSYGTSTEAFF. In DNA, the CDR3 is TGTGCCAGCAGCTACGGGACCAGCACTGAAGCTTTCTTT.

V gene TRBV11-3 combines with J gene TRBJ2-3; 8 bases match TRBD2. The V and J ends lost 0 bases and 4 bases, in that order; junction bases with no gene match: 6. Per the germline V gene, CDR1 is SGHNT and CDR2 is YENEEA. The CDR3 loop spans 16 amino acids. CDR3 nucleotide sequence: TGTGCCAGCAGCTTAGATGGGGCGGGAGGATCAGATACGCAGTATTTT. Protein sequence: CASSLDGAGGSDTQYF.

This clone was detected a few times. The rearrangement links TRBV2 to TRBJ1-2; D uncertain. From germline, CDR1 is SNHLY and CDR2 FYNNEI. V lost 5 bases and J lost 4, with 11 bases in between. The length of the CDR3 is 13 residues. The CDR3 sequence is CASSLDSTYGYTF. CDR3 coding DNA: TGTGCCAGCAGTCTCGACTCGACCTATGGCTACACCTTC. Based on the CDR3 plus reference TRBV2 and TRBJ1-2, the full variable domain is EPEVTQTPSHQVTQMGQEVILRCVPISNHLYFYWYRQILGQKVEFLVSFYNNEISEKSEIFDDQFSVERPDGSNFTLKIRSTKLEDSAMYFCASSLDSTYGYTFGSGTRLTVV.

The chain carries TRBV5-6 and TRBJ1-2; D might be TRBD1 (6 bases). Germline-derived CDR1 and CDR2 are SGHDT and YYEEEE. Trimming took 0 bases from V and 8 from J, leaving 17 bases between them. CDR3 length: 15 residues. CDR3 nucleotides: TGTGCCAGCAGCTTGGTGGACGGGGGCGCGGAAGGCTACACCTTC. It translates to CASSLVDGGAEGYTF.

The chain carries TRBV5-4 and TRBJ1-1; TRBD1 might be the D (6 bases). The V end lost 4 bases, the J end lost 4 bases, and 14 bases lay between the germline ends. This CDR3 has 14 amino acids. From germline, CDR1 is SGHNT and CDR2 YYREEE (reference sequence). The CDR3 nucleotides are TGTGCCAGCAGCCACGGGGGGGCTGGCACTGAAGCTTTCTTT. This gives the protein CASSHGGAGTEAFF. Variable domain in full (rest from reference TRBV5-4 and TRBJ1-1): ETGVTQSPTHLIKTRGQQVTLRCSSQSGHNTVSWYQQALGQGPQFIFQYYREEENGRGNFPPRFSGLQFPNYSSELNVNALELDDSALYLCASSHGGAGTEAFFGQGTRLTVV.

The gene calls are TRBV11-1 and TRBJ2-7; 7 bases align to TRBD1. Germline CDR1 SGHAT, CDR2 FQDESV (reference sequence). Germline trimming cut 2 bases from V and 2 bases from J; bases unmatched to any gene: 6. The CDR3 sequence is 15 residues long. The CDR3 sequence: CASSLTGTATYEQYF. The DNA of the CDR3 is TGTGCCAGCAGCTTAACCGGGACAGCTACCTACGAGCAGTACTTC.

The chain links TRBV5-4 to TRBJ2-3; tentatively, D is TRBD2 (5 bases). The CDR3 runs to 14 residues. V lost 0 bases and J 3 bases, leaving 8 bases between the germline ends. Germline V gene lookup returns CDR1 SGHNT and CDR2 YYREEE (reference sequence). The CDR3 DNA follows: TGTGCCAGCAGCTTGGCCGGGATTACAGATACGCAGTATTTT. As protein: CASSLAGITDTQYF.

This clone came up a few times. V gene TRBV14 combines with J gene TRBJ1-1; D is undetermined. Trimming cost V 4 bases and J 0 bases, with 6 bases left between them. The CDR3 runs to 13 residues. Germline-derived CDR1 and CDR2 are SGHDN and FVKESK. The CDR3 protein is CASSRHLNTEAFF. For the CDR3, the DNA is TGTGCCAGCAGCCGCCATCTGAACACTGAAGCTTTCTTT.

Ten or more counts support this clone. The chain recombines TRBV30 with TRBJ1-2; no reliable D call. From germline, CDR1 is GTSNPN and CDR2 SVGIG (reference sequence). The CDR3 sequence is 19 residues long. The germline V and J ends were trimmed by 0 bases and 2 bases, with 25 bases remaining between them. DNA of the CDR3: TGTGCCTGGAGTGTACGGGTGTTTCGCGACAATTATTTAAACTATGGCTACACCTTC. It yields the protein CAWSVRVFRDNYLNYGYTF.

The chain uses TRBV10-3 and TRBJ2-7; the D is unclear. The CDR3 runs 12 residues. Per the germline V gene, CDR1 is ENHRY and CDR2 is SYGVKD. Trimming left V 2 bases short and J 10 bases short, with 12 bases between. The DNA of the CDR3 is TGTGCCATCAGTGAGGCCGAGAAAATACAGTACTTC. This encodes CAISEAEKIQYF.

A word on this clone: At the DNA level, this CDR3 is encoded by other sequences in the same sample as well. The CDR3 is CASSLALGAYEQYF. The CDR3 DNA follows: TGCGCCAGCAGCTTGGCCTTGGGGGCCTACGAGCAGTACTTC. The rearrangement links TRBV5-1 to TRBJ2-7; D may correspond to TRBD1 or TRBD2 (5 bases each). Trimming took off 0 bases at V and 2 bases at J, with 9 bases between the two ends. Germline CDR1 SGHRS, CDR2 YFSETQ. The CDR3 runs to 14 residues.

The rearrangement links TRBV19 to TRBJ2-2, with D unresolved. There are 14 residues in the CDR3. The ends were cut back, 7 bases at V and 3 bases at J, with 12 bases in the middle. The V gene's germline CDR1 is LNHDA and CDR2 SQIVND (reference sequence). Written as DNA, the CDR3 is TGTGCCAGTACTCCCAGAGCCGACACCGGGGAGCTGTTTTTT. The encoded protein is CASTPRADTGELFF.

CDR3 loop: CASSVGDISFSEQFF. CDR3 sequence (DNA): TGTGCCAGCAGCGTCGGGGACATCAGTTTCAGTGAGCAGTTCTTC. The V call is TRBV9, the J call TRBJ2-1, with TRBD1 as a possible D gene (6 bases). Germline loops: CDR1 SGDLS, CDR2 YYNGEE. The CDR3 has 15 amino acids. The V end was cut by 2 bases, the J end by 9 bases, with 18 bases between.